This TCR beta chain emerged from a study of blood T cell repertoires in COVID-19. Participants were aged about 18 to 100 years from approximately 25 US areas. Clinical history reported by participants formed the basis on which cohorts were assigned. This table comes from immunoSEQ multiplex PCR, and its TCRdb copy is limited to in-frame clones, with some not included. The sample shows approximately 290,000 clones, around 90% of them seen only once. This CDR3 is 13 amino acids long. Germline-derived CDR1 and CDR2 are LNHDA and SQIVND (reference sequence). The junction had 5 bases not matched to a gene; V was cut back by 2 bases and J by 8 bases.

Sequencing was done on a sample of PBMCs or T cells enriched from blood (not recorded which). This TCR was recovered from a woman in her twenties or thirties who had recovered from COVID-19. This chain links TRBV19 with TRBJ1-2; 7 positions match TRBD1. The CDR3 nucleotides read TGTGCCAGTAGTATATCATGGACAGGCGGCTACACCTTC. It translates to CASSISWTGGYTF.